A single sample gave rise to the 10 T cell receptor beta chains below, sequenced in a study of shared clonotypes between healthy human individuals (dated by TCRdb to the early 2020s). Receptors were amplified or captured by the immunoSEQ multiplex PCR assay. TCRdb retrieved this table from immuneACCESS and kept in-frame rearrangements only. Not all clones are present; in checked studies, unresolved V genes account for under half, and no reason is known for the remainder. In all, the sample holds over 2 million clones, and less than 95% of those were seen once. Jointly, the top ten make up 0.3% to 0.4% of the sample. Sequences were obtained from naive CD4+ T cells from PBMCs. The sample's cell subset or site label, decoded: CD45RA+ positively selected. These receptors originate from a man aged 18 to 29 in good health. Some clones in this sample may be carry-over from other donors' samples.

The chain joins TRBV5-5 to TRBJ2-7; D may be TRBD1 (6 bases). CDR3 length equals 15 residues. V gave up 5 bases and J gave up 5 bases, with 20 bases separating them. Germline CDR1 SGHKS, CDR2 YYEKEE (reference sequence). The CDR3 region has the DNA TGTGCCAGCAGTTCGCAGGGGTGGTCCTTTGACGAGCAGTACTTC. Translating gives CASSSQGWSFDEQYF.

The genes are TRBV4-3 and TRBJ1-1; 7 bases agree with TRBD1. V gave up 0 bases and J gave up 1 base; unmatched junction bases: 8. The CDR3 is made up of 17 amino acids. The germline V gene encodes CDR1 LGHNA and CDR2 YSLEER. CDR3 amino acids: CASSQELGTDQNTEAFF. The CDR3 DNA sequence: TGCGCCAGCAGCCAAGAATTGGGGACAGACCAGAACACTGAAGCTTTCTTT.

The rearrangement uses TRBV19 and TRBJ1-5; 8 nucleotides align to TRBD1. Trimming cost V 6 bases and J 3 bases; bases outside gene matches: 7. The CDR3 contains 15 residues. The germline gives CDR1 LNHDA, CDR2 SQIVND (reference sequence). The CDR3 DNA reads as TGTGCCAGTAGGAGCTGGACAGGGCTCAATCAGCCCCAGCATTTT. Translated: CASRSWTGLNQPQHF.

The CDR3 spells CASSSQGAKGSGNTIYF. The CDR3 nucleotides are TGTGCCAGCAGCTCACAGGGGGCTAAGGGCTCTGGAAACACCATATATTTT. V is TRBV5-8 and J is TRBJ1-3; 9 bases align to TRBD1. The junction had 7 bases not matched to a gene; V was cut back by 3 bases and J by 0 bases. The CDR3 runs to 17 residues. From germline, CDR1 is SGHTS and CDR2 YDEGEE. The whole variable domain, remainder taken from reference TRBV5-8 and TRBJ1-3, is EAGVTQSPTHLIKTRGQQATLRCSPISGHTSVYWYQQALGLGLQFLLWYDEGEERNRGNFPPRFSGRQFPNYSSELNVNALELEDSALYLCASSSQGAKGSGNTIYFGEGSWLTVV.

The chain links TRBV28 to TRBJ2-1; the match to TRBD2 covers 8 bases. The trim removed 2 bases at V and 9 bases at J, leaving 12 bases unmatched. The CDR3 runs 16 residues. Germline V CDR1 and CDR2: MDHEN, SYDVKM. This CDR3 is CASSLKPGGIKGEQFF. CDR3 nucleotides: TGTGCCAGCAGTTTAAAACCGGGAGGGATCAAGGGTGAGCAGTTCTTC. Together with reference TRBV28 and TRBJ2-1, the CDR3 gives the full variable domain: DVKVTQSSRYLVKRTGEKVFLECVQDMDHENMFWYRQDPGLGLRLIYFSYDVKMKEKGDIPEGYSVSREKKERFSLILESASTNQTSMYLCASSLKPGGIKGEQFFGPGTRLTVL.

The rearrangement links TRBV5-1 to TRBJ2-1; 10 bases are a match to TRBD2. CDR3 length: 16 amino acids. Per germline, CDR1 SGHRS and CDR2 YFSETQ. The ends lost 1 base at V and 6 bases at J; junction bases unmatched: 7. CDR3 in DNA: TGCGCCAGCAGCTTGTCGGGAGCGGGAGGGGTCAATGAGCAGTTCTTC. It codes for CASSLSGAGGVNEQFF. Filled out from reference TRBV5-1 and TRBJ2-1, the complete variable domain reads KAGVTQTPRYLIKTRGQQVTLSCSPISGHRSVSWYQQTPGQGLQFLFEYFSETQRNKGNFPGRFSGRQFSNSRSEMNVSTLELGDSALYLCASSLSGAGGVNEQFFGPGTRLTVL.

The chain carries TRBV5-1 and TRBJ1-1, with TRBD1 identical over 7 bases. J was trimmed by 3 bases and V by 7 bases; bases with no gene match: 9. The CDR3 length is 14 residues. Germline values: CDR1 SGHRS, CDR2 YFSETQ. Here the CDR3 DNA reads TGCGCCAGCGGCCGCGACAGGGCCGACACTGAAGCTTTCTTT. Translated, it gives CASGRDRADTEAFF.

The chain links TRBV6-1 to TRBJ2-5; 8 nucleotides agree with TRBD2. CDR1 MNHNS and CDR2 SASEGT come from the germline V gene. V shed 0 bases and J 3 bases; nucleotides not matched to a gene: 3. The CDR3 runs to 15 residues. The CDR3 is CASSEAGGLEETQYF. The CDR3 DNA reads as TGTGCCAGCAGTGAAGCGGGGGGACTAGAAGAGACCCAGTACTTC.

The chain uses TRBV30 and TRBJ2-7, with a tentative D call TRBD2 (6 bases). CDR1 and CDR2 from the germline V gene are GTSNPN and SVGIG (reference sequence). Trimming took off 0 bases at V and 3 bases at J, with 21 bases between the two ends. The CDR3 covers 17 residues. For the CDR3, the DNA is TGTGCCTGGAGTGTACCGGGCGGGAAATCGATAAACTACGAGCAGTACTTC. Translated, it gives CAWSVPGGKSINYEQYF. The variable domain in full, with the rest retrieved from reference TRBV30 and TRBJ2-7, is SQTIHQWPATLVQPVGSPLSLECTVEGTSNPNLYWYRQAAGRGLQLLFYSVGIGQISSEVPQNLSASRPQDRQFILSSKKLLLSDSGFYLCAWSVPGGKSINYEQYFGPGTRLTVT.

The gene calls are TRBV29-1 and TRBJ2-3, with D possibly matching TRBD2 (6 bases). Trimming left V 7 bases short and J 3 bases short, with 14 bases between. Germline V lookup: CDR1 SQVTM, CDR2 ANQGSEA. CDR3 length equals 13 residues. The CDR3 reads CSGWDSFTDTQYF. As DNA, the CDR3 is TGCAGCGGGTGGGACTCCTTTACAGATACGCAGTATTTT.